What follows are 13 T cell receptor beta chains derived from one specimen sequenced in a study of T cell changes during pregnancy in multiple sclerosis. Profiling relied on immunoSEQ multiplex PCR, and the TCRdb table lists in-frame clones only, not all of them. The table includes tens of thousands of clones, approximately 92% detected once. This specimen was peripheral blood, taken in the second trimester of pregnancy. These receptors were collected from a female donor with multiple sclerosis, enrolled in a pregnancy study.

V usage is TRBV14 and J usage is TRBJ1-3, with D unclear. The germline V gene encodes CDR1 SGHDN and CDR2 FVKESK. The CDR3 loop spans 13 amino acids. Trimming took off 1 base at V and 6 bases at J, with 7 bases between the two ends. The CDR3 DNA reads TGTGCCAGCAGCCAAGCTATGAAAAACACCATATATTTT. Translating gives CASSQAMKNTIYF.

This clone was recorded many times. The chain combines TRBV29-1 with TRBJ1-4; no firm D call. CDR1 SQVTM and CDR2 ANQGSEA come from the germline V gene. The CDR3 length is 11 residues. V was clipped by 0 bases and J by 16 bases, with 12 bases between them. The CDR3 coding sequence is TGCAGCGTTGAAGACGGTCGAGGGCCGTTTTTT. Translating gives CSVEDGRGPFF.

This chain joins TRBV7-3 and TRBJ2-2; 16 bases line up with TRBD2. V gave up 5 bases and J gave up 4 bases; unmatched junction bases: 7. Germline assignment: CDR1 SGHTA and CDR2 FQGTGA. The CDR3 has 18 amino acids. The CDR3 spells CASSTGLAGGLSTGELFF. The CDR3 coding sequence is TGTGCCAGCAGCACGGGACTAGCGGGGGGGCTTAGCACCGGGGAGCTGTTTTTT.

This clone was found once. The chain links TRBV4-1 to TRBJ2-7; the match to TRBD1 covers 7 bases. CDR1 is MGHRA and CDR2 is YSYEKL in the germline V gene. This CDR3 spans 14 amino acids. The J segment lost 5 bases and the V segment lost 1 base, leaving 5 bases of the junction unmatched. CDR3 sequence (DNA): TGCGCCAGCAGCCAAGGCGGCAGGGGGAACGAGCAGTACTTC. Translated: CASSQGGRGNEQYF.

This rearrangement joins TRBV14 to TRBJ2-3; 9 nucleotides line up with TRBD2. With 4 bases clipped from V and 6 bases from J, the junction kept 5 bases outside the gene matches. Germline CDR1 is SGHDN and CDR2 is FVKESK. The CDR3 has 14 amino acids. CDR3 residues: CASSRGLAGDTQYF. CDR3 DNA: TGTGCCAGCAGCCGGGGACTAGCAGGGGATACGCAGTATTTT.

About this clone: A read error may account for a junction end that differs from germline. The chain uses TRBV7-3 and TRBJ1-5; no reliable D call. This CDR3 contains 14 residues. The germline CDR1 and CDR2 sequences are SGHTA and FQGTGA. CDR3 residues: CASSSEAGSQPQHF. Here the CDR3 DNA reads TGCGCCAGCAGCTCGGAAGCGGGCAGTCAGCCCCAGCATTTT.

The gene calls are TRBV27 and TRBJ2-1, with 8 bases fitting TRBD1. CDR1 and CDR2 from the germline V gene are MNHEY and SMNVEV (reference sequence). This CDR3 comprises 15 residues. The V segment lost 5 bases and the J segment 9 bases; nucleotides outside the gene matches: 12. The CDR3 is CASSDRGPKLGEQFF. The DNA for the CDR3 is TGTGCCAGCAGTGACAGGGGTCCGAAATTGGGTGAGCAGTTCTTC.

This chain uses TRBV5-6 with TRBJ2-3, with 9 bases fitting TRBD2. Germline CDR1 reads SGHDT; CDR2 reads YYEEEE. J gave up 4 bases and V 0 bases, and 6 bases lay outside the gene matches. This CDR3 region has 16 residues. CDR3 nucleotides: TGTGCCAGCAGCTTGGCCGCGGGGGGGCCCCCAGATACGCAGTATTTT. It specifies CASSLAAGGPPDTQYF.

The chain has TRBV7-9 and TRBJ1-1; TRBD1 matches at 8 bases. The CDR3 totals 18 residues. The germline V gene encodes CDR1 SEHNR and CDR2 FQNEAQ (reference sequence). V was clipped by 4 bases and J by 4 bases; unmatched bases: 17. CDR3 nucleotide sequence: TGTGCCAGCAGCTCCCATATTGGGGCAGGGGGCTTGAGCACTGAAGCTTTCTTT. Protein product: CASSSHIGAGGLSTEAFF.

This clone was recorded once. This sequence joins TRBV27 and TRBJ1-5; 11 positions match TRBD1. CDR1 and CDR2 from the germline V gene are MNHEY and SMNVEV (reference sequence). The V segment lost 2 bases and the J segment 7 bases; nucleotides outside the gene matches: 1. This CDR3 has 14 residues. The CDR3 here is CASSLGTGGQPQHF. The CDR3 DNA reads TGTGCCAGCAGTTTAGGGACAGGGGGACAGCCCCAGCATTTT.

The genes are TRBV29-1 and TRBJ1-1; maybe TRBD1 (5 bases). Per the germline V gene, CDR1 is SQVTM and CDR2 is ANQGSEA. V gave up 6 bases and J gave up 2 bases, with 16 bases separating them. The CDR3 sequence is 14 residues long. The CDR3, as DNA: TGCAGCGTGACAGCCGGTCCCTTTAACACTGAAGCTTTCTTT. Protein: CSVTAGPFNTEAFF.

V is TRBV19 and J is TRBJ2-7, with TRBD1 matching 7 bases. This CDR3 has 14 residues. Germline V gene data show CDR1 as LNHDA and CDR2 as SQIVND (reference sequence). V shed 4 bases, J shed 5 bases, and the junction held 8 bases outside the gene matches. The CDR3, as DNA: TGTGCCAGTAGTACCAGGGGGAGCTCGGACGAGCAGTACTTC. Its translation: CASSTRGSSDEQYF.

The chain combines TRBV28 with TRBJ1-2, with TRBD1 as a possible D gene (5 bases). Germline assignment: CDR1 MDHEN and CDR2 SYDVKM. Trimming pared 8 bases from V and 4 bases from J, leaving 11 bases between. This CDR3 spans 12 amino acids. The CDR3: CASVRRGYGYTF. The CDR3 DNA reads as TGTGCCAGCGTACGAAGGGGCTATGGCTACACCTTC.